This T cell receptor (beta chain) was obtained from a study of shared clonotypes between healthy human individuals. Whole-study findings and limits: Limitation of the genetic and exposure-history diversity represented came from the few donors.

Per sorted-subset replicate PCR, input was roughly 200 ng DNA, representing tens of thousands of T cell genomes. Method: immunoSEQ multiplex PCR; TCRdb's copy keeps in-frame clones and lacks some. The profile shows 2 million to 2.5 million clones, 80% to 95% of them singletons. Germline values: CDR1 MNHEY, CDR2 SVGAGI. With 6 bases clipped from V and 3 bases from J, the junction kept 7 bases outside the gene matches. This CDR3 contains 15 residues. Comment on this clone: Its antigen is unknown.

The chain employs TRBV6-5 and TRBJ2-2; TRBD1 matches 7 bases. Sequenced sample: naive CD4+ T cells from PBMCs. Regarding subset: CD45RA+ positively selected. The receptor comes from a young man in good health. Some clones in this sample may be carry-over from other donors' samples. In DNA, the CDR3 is TGTGCCAGCAGGCTAGACAGGGTGCACACCGGGGAGCTGTTTTTT. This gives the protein CASRLDRVHTGELFF.